This T cell receptor (beta chain) was found in a study of identical twins' blood T cells. General study findings and limits: Out-of-frame TCRbeta clonotypes reportedly had markedly more similar V usage in twins than unrelated donors. Environmental influences on twin similarity could not be excluded.

This CDR3 is 13 amino acids long. Germline V gives CDR1 MNHEY, CDR2 SVGEGT. V dropped 2 bases and J dropped 1 base, with 5 bases sitting between them. Note on this clonotype: Its antigen is unidentified.

Via MiXCR, TCRdb re-called the 5' RACE reads, giving one row per CDR3 protein. The profile shows 300,000 to 400,000 distinct CDR3 sequences, more than 25% of them singletons. The chain carries TRBV6-2 or TRBV6-3 and TRBJ1-1; D not certain. Material: PBMCs. The origin of this receptor is a woman aged 18-55 years in good health. This CDR3 is CASSYVANTEAFF. For the CDR3, the DNA is TGTGCCAGCAGTTACGTCGCGAACACTGAAGCTTTCTTT.